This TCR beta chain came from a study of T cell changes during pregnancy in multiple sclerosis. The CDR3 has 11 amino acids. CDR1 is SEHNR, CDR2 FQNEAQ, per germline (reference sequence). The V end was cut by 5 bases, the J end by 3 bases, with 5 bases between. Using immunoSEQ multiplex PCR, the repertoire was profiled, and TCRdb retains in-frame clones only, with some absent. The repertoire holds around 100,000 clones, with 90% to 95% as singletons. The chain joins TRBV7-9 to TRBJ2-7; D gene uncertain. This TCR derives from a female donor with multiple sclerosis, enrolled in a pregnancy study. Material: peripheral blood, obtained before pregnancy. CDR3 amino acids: CASSPNYEQYF. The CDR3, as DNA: TGTGCCAGCAGCCCAAACTACGAGCAGTACTTC.